Shown below are 13 T cell receptor beta chains from a single sample sequenced in a study of spatial heterogeneity in lung cancer. TCRdb re-analysed the 5' RACE reads in MiXCR, keeping a single row per CDR3 protein. The repertoire has approximately 3,000 distinct CDR3 sequences, over 10% of them found once; the top ten carry around a third. Described time point: sample taken at primary tumor resection. No cells were sorted before sequencing. The whole RNA sequenced was extracted from tumor, nontumor lung or frozen PBMC. Sequencing used normal lung tissue next to the tumor, obtained at surgery. Every receptor here comes from a male donor with early-stage non-small cell lung cancer.

This chain uses TRBV2 with TRBJ1-3; 7 bases line up with TRBD1. Trimming removed 6 bases from V and 8 bases from J; junction bases left unmatched: 7. The CDR3 has 13 residues. Germline CDR1 SNHLY, CDR2 FYNNEI. CDR3 loop: CASSPRTGDTIYF. CDR3 sequence (DNA): TGTGCCAGCAGCCCTCGGACAGGAGACACCATATATTTT.

This clonotype was detected ten times or more. The chain recombines TRBV7-9 with TRBJ1-3, with D hard to call. Per germline, CDR1 SEHNR and CDR2 FQNEAQ (reference sequence). There are 13 residues in the CDR3. Trimming removed 8 bases at V and 4 bases at J, with 12 bases between. The CDR3 spells CASRSQGGNTIYF. In nucleotides, the CDR3 is TGTGCCAGCCGGAGCCAAGGAGGAAACACCATATATTTT. Using reference TRBV7-9 and TRBJ1-3 for the parts outside the CDR3, the full variable domain is DTGVSQNPRHKITKRGQNVTFRCDPISEHNRLYWYRQTLGQGPEFLTYFQNEAQLEKSRLLSDRFSAERPKGSFSTLEIQRTEQGDSAMYLCASRSQGGNTIYFGEGSWLTVV.

This chain joins TRBV20-1 and TRBJ1-2; D ambiguous. Germline V CDR1 and CDR2: DFQATT, SNEGSKA (reference sequence). The V end was cut by 6 bases, the J end by 5 bases, with 19 bases between. The CDR3 contains 14 residues. The CDR3 protein is CSAPMTDGPYGYTF. The CDR3 nucleotides read TGCAGTGCCCCAATGACGGACGGACCGTATGGCTACACCTTC.

The rearrangement joins TRBV7-8 to TRBJ2-3; the D gene could be TRBD1 or TRBD2 (5 bases each). This CDR3 region has 15 residues. V was pared by 2 bases and J by 8 bases, with 17 bases between. Germline CDR1 SGHVS, CDR2 FQNEAQ. CDR3 amino acids: CASSLNPGSGGTQYF. The CDR3 DNA sequence: TGTGCCAGCAGCTTAAATCCGGGGAGTGGGGGTACGCAGTATTTT.

This clonotype rates as medium-sized. The chain has TRBV5-1 and TRBJ2-3; TRBD1 matches 7 bases. The V gene end was trimmed by 2 bases and the J gene end by 1 base; junction bases not matched to a gene: 7. The germline V gene encodes CDR1 SGHRS and CDR2 YFSETQ. The CDR3 covers 16 residues. DNA for the CDR3: TGCGCCAGCAGCTTAGAAGGGGGCGGAGGCACAGATACGCAGTATTTT. Protein sequence: CASSLEGGGGTDTQYF.

This clonotype was recorded at least ten times. The rearrangement links TRBV28 to TRBJ1-1; D is undetermined. V gave up 6 bases and J gave up 3 bases, with 8 bases separating them. From germline, CDR1 is MDHEN and CDR2 SYDVKM. There are 12 residues in the CDR3. This CDR3 reads CASRPWDTEAFF. CDR3 nucleotide sequence: TGTGCCAGCAGACCTTGGGACACTGAAGCTTTCTTT.

This clonotype has ten or more counts. The V and J genes are TRBV5-1 and TRBJ2-1, with D possibly called TRBD1 or TRBD2 (5 bases each). The CDR3 has 15 amino acids. CDR1 is SGHRS, CDR2 YFSETQ, per germline. V was pared by 4 bases and J by 8 bases, with 19 bases between. In DNA form, the CDR3 reads TGCGCCAGCAGCCCTCTCGGGTCCATGGGGGATGAGCAGTTCTTC. It yields the protein CASSPLGSMGDEQFF.

This clonotype counts as medium-sized. The chain has TRBV29-1 and TRBJ2-7; D is possibly TRBD2 (6 bases). The ends were cut back, 4 bases at V and 5 bases at J, with 24 bases in the middle. This CDR3 region has 16 residues. CDR1 SQVTM and CDR2 ANQGSEA come from the germline V gene. For the CDR3, the DNA is TGCAGCGTTGGCGGGGTAATGCTCTCGGTCCGGGACGAGCAGTACTTC. This sequence encodes CSVGGVMLSVRDEQYF.

This clonotype occurred a few times. The V and J genes are TRBV14 and TRBJ2-5; D not resolved. The CDR3 is 14 residues long. The germline V gene has CDR1 SGHDN and CDR2 FVKESK. V gave up 5 bases and J gave up 1 base, with 11 bases separating them. The CDR3 loop reads CASSSTLVQETQYF. The CDR3, as DNA: TGTGCCAGCAGCTCAACCCTGGTCCAAGAGACCCAGTACTTC.

This clonotype is termed medium-sized. The chain recombines TRBV9 with TRBJ2-1, with TRBD2 identical over 7 bases. V trimming: 2 bases; J trimming: 3 bases; junction bases outside the gene matches: 11. This CDR3 spans 17 amino acids. From germline, CDR1 is SGDLS and CDR2 YYNGEE. This chain's CDR3 is CASSVSPSGDLYNEQFF. CDR3 sequence (DNA): TGTGCCAGCAGCGTTTCCCCTAGCGGAGACCTCTACAATGAGCAGTTCTTC.

In its sample, this clonotype is medium-sized. The chain employs TRBV18 and TRBJ2-2, with D hard to call. There are 16 residues in the CDR3. Germline loops: CDR1 KGHSH, CDR2 LQKENI. Trimming left V 3 bases short and J 5 bases short, with 16 bases between. The chain's CDR3 is CASSPQPIGRTGELFF. The CDR3 region has the DNA TGTGCCAGCTCACCCCAACCTATAGGACGGACCGGGGAGCTGTTTTTT.

By share, this clonotype ranks as medium-sized. The V call is TRBV7-3, the J call TRBJ2-3, with D maybe TRBD1 (6 bases). The CDR3 has 15 amino acids. Germline values: CDR1 SGHTA, CDR2 FQGTGA. V was shortened by 5 bases and J by 0 bases, with 12 bases between the two germline ends. CDR3 sequence reads: CASSPQGHSTDTQYF. CDR3 nucleotides: TGTGCCAGCAGCCCCCAGGGACACAGCACAGATACGCAGTATTTT.

This clonotype has a count of ten or more. The chain uses TRBV3-1 and TRBJ2-7, with 15 bases identical to TRBD2. This CDR3 is 16 amino acids long. The ends lost 4 bases at V and 4 bases at J; junction bases unmatched: 5. Germline CDR1 LGHDT, CDR2 YNNKEL (reference sequence). CDR3 bases: TGTGCCAGCAGCCGTCGGACTAGCGGGGGGGCATACGAGCAGTACTTC. This encodes CASSRRTSGGAYEQYF.